The subject of this entry is one TCR beta chain. This clonotype has just a few counts. The target of this receptor is not known. A junction boundary mismatches the germline segment, possibly from a read error. The CDR3 spans 16 residues, from the cysteine through the phenylalanine. The kept DNA is CDR3 alone, 48 bases in frame from the first base. From the germline V gene (reference sequence), CDR1 is SEHNR and CDR2 is FQNEAQ. The sample originates from a study of identical twins (dated by TCRdb to about 2016). Regarding the study in general: The study deep-sequenced TCR alpha and beta repertoires from monozygotic twins, unrelated adults of various ages and cord blood to test whether fetal clonotypes persist. Replicate twin experiments were performed at different times using different library preparation protocols to rule out contamination. General conclusions and limits of the study: Zero-insertion analyses could be partly confounded by invariant T cells such as MAIT and iNKT, although diverse VJ usage argued against such confounding for most clonotypes. Compared with coincidental sharing between unrelated individuals, out-of-frame TCR alpha sequences shared between twins had an excess of sequences with low generation probability. In monozygotic twins, out-of-frame TCR alpha sharing was systematically underestimated by recombination models, although the models agreed with sharing between unrelated individuals. Because the same donors could not be followed over many years, the conclusions depended on cross-sectional statistical analysis. Abundant cord blood beta clonotypes had fewer insertions, young adult naive repertoires showed a similar but weaker trend, and memory repertoires showed no such trend. The excess sharing between twins in beta out-of-frame sequences was weaker because fewer shared sequences reduced the signal-to-noise ratio.

Library preparation was by 5' RACE. The sequencing machine was an Illumina HiSeq 2000. A universal primer binding site was introduced by template switching, and a unique molecular identifier was present in the final cDNA, enabling accurate counting of TCR cDNA molecules. Specific primers in the conserved constant-segment region were used to synthesize first-strand cDNA for the TCR alpha and beta chains. To control for contamination, each cDNA library was double barcoded with a SMART-Mk sample barcode plus Illumina barcodes. TruSeq adapter sequences, together with Illumina sample barcodes, were added in two successive PCR steps. Sequencing of the TCR alpha and beta cDNA libraries was done on the Illumina HiSeq platform using custom primers. From the authors' description of their analysis: Raw reads were processed with MiGEC to extract unique molecular identifiers, and MiXCR was used to determine CDR3 positions. Recombination models were inferred per individual with the repgenHMM and IGoR tools using an EM algorithm. Shared clonotypes were analyzed with the tcR package in R, and sharing was normalized by the product of cloneset sizes. Out-of-frame nonproductive sequences were analyzed to study raw recombination free of thymic and clonal selection effects. Starting from the raw public reads, TCRdb applied fastp trimming at Q25, assembled clones with MiXCR and retained in-frame beta chains. Every distinct CDR3 protein forms one entry, paired with its most common genes and DNA. V and J calls and clone size were set by TCRdb, not the authors. Recorded for this sample are hundreds of thousands of distinct CDR3 sequences; 7.5% of them occurred a single time. 1.9% of the sample lies in the top ten.

Every donor in the study was a healthy Caucasian. The twin cohort consisted of three pairs of female monozygotic twins, all aged 18 to 29 years. Miltenyi CD45RO+ enrichment and human naive T-cell isolation kits were used to isolate memory (CD45RO+) and naive T cells from PBMC. These data were likewise used in another study, on yellow fever vaccine responses in identical twins. Per the second study: The T cell response to vaccination in identical twins was reported by the authors to appear partly convergent and partly personalized. The study precisely tracked vaccine-responding T cell clones in identical twins.

The sample consisted of memory (CD45RO+) T cells sorted from blood. The cell subset or site label, read with the paper, signifies: CD45RO+ enriched T cells. This chain joins TRBV7-9 to TRBJ2-3; no D segment can be confidently identified. This clonotype was obtained from a young woman in good health. CDR3 reads: CASSLVVAQTGDMQYF. The sequenced DNA: TGTGCCAGCAGCTTAGTAGTAGCCCAGACTGGCGATATGCAGTATTTT.